This TCR beta chain was identified in a study of blood T cell repertoires in COVID-19. Sequenced by immunoSEQ multiplex PCR; TCRdb stores in-frame clones only, minus some. Altogether under 250,000 clones are present, 83% being singletons, with the ten largest covering around 2.6%. The CDR3 spans 16 residues. J gave up 6 bases and V 4 bases, and 10 bases lay outside the gene matches. CDR1 and CDR2 (germline): ENHRY, SYGVKD. The sequence was obtained from a woman between 65 and 79 years old with active or convalescent COVID-19. The sample comprised peripheral blood. This chain uses TRBV10-3 with TRBJ2-7; 12 bases line up with TRBD1. DNA for the CDR3: TGTGCCATCAGTGCCCGCGTGGGACAGGGGGCGGCCGAGCAGTACTTC. Residues: CAISARVGQGAAEQYF.